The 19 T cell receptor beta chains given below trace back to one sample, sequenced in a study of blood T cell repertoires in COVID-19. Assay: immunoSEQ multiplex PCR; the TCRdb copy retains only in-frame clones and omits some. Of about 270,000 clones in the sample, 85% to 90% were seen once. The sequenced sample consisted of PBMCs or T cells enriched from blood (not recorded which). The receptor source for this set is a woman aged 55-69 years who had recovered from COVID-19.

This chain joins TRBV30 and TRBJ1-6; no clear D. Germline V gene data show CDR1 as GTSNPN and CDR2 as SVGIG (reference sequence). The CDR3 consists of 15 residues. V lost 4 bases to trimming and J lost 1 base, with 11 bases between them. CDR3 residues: CAWTVGRSYNSPLHF. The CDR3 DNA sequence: TGTGCCTGGACTGTGGGGAGGTCCTATAATTCACCCCTCCACTTT.

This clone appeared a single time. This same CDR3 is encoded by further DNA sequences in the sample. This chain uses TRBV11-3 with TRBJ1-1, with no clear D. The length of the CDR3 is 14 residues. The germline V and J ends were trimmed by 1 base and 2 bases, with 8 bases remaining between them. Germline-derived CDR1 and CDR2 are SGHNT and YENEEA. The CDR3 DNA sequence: TGTGCCAGCAGCTTAGGACGGGGAAACACTGAAGCTTTCTTT. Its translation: CASSLGRGNTEAFF.

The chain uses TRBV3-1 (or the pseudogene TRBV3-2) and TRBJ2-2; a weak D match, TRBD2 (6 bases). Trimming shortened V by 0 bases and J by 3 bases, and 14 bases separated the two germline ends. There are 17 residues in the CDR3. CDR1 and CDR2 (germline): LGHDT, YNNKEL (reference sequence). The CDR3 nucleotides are TGTGCCAGCAGCCAAGAAATAGTAGGAGGGTACACCGGGGAGCTGTTTTTT. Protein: CASSQEIVGGYTGELFF.

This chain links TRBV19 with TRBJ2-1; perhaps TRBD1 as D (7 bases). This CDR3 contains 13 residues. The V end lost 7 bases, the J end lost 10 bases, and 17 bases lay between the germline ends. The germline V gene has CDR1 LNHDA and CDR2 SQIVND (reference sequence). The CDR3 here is CASTNRGLGEQFF. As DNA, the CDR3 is TGTGCCAGTACCAACAGGGGACTTGGCGAGCAGTTCTTC.

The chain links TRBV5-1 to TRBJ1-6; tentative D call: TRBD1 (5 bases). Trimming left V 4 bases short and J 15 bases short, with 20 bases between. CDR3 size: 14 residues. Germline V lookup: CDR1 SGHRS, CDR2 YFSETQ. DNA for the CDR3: TGCGCCAGCAGCCCAAGACCCCCTTCGGGGGACCTCCACTTT. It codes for CASSPRPPSGDLHF.

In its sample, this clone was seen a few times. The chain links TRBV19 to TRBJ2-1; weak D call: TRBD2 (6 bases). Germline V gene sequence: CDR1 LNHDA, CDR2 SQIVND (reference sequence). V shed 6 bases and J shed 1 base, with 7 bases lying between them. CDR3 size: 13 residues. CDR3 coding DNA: TGTGCCAGTAGCCGGGGGTCCTACAATGAGCAGTTCTTC. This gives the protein CASSRGSYNEQFF.

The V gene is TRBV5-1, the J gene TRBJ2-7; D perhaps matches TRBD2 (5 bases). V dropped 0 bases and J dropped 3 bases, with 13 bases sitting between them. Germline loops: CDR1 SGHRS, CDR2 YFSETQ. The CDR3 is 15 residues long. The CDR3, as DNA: TGCGCCAGCAGCTTGGGGACTTCCCTAGGCTACGAGCAGTACTTC. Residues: CASSLGTSLGYEQYF.

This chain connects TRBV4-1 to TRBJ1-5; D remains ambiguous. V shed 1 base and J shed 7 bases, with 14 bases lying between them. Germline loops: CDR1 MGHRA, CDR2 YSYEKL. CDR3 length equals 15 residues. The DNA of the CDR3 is TGCGCCAGCAGCCAAGCAGAGGCGGCGGGGCAGCCCCAGCATTTT. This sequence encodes CASSQAEAAGQPQHF.

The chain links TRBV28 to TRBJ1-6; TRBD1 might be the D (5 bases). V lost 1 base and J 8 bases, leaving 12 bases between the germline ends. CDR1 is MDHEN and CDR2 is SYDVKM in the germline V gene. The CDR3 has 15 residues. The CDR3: CASSLSGRVDSPLHF. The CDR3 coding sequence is TGTGCCAGCAGTTTATCGGGCAGGGTGGATTCACCCCTCCACTTT.

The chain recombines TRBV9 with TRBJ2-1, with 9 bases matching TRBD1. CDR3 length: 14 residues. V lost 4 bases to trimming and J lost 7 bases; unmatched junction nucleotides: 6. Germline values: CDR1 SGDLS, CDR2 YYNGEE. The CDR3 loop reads CASSPRTGENEQFF. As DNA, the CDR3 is TGTGCCAGCAGCCCCCGGACAGGGGAAAATGAGCAGTTCTTC.

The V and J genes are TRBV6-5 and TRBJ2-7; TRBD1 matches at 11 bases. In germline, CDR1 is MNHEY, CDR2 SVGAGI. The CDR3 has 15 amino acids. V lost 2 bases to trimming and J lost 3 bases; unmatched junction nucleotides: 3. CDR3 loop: CASSYEGQGVYEQYF. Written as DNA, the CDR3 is TGTGCCAGCAGTTACGAGGGACAGGGGGTCTACGAGCAGTACTTC.

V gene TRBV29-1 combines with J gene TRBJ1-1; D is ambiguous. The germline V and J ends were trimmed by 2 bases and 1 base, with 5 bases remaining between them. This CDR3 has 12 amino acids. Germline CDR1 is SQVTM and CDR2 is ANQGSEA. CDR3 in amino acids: CSVETENTEAFF. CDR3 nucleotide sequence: TGCAGCGTTGAAACAGAGAACACTGAAGCTTTCTTT. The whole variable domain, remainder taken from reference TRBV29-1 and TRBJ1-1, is SAVISQKPSRDICQRGTSLTIQCQVDSQVTMMFWYRQQPGQSLTLIATANQGSEATYESGFVIDKFPISRPNLTFSTLTVSNMSPEDSSIYLCSVETENTEAFFGQGTRLTVV.

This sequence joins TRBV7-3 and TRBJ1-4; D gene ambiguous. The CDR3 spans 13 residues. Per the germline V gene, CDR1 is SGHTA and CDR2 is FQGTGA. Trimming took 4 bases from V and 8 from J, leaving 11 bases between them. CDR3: CASSSRSGEKLFF. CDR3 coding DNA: TGTGCCAGCAGCTCCAGGTCGGGGGAAAAACTGTTTTTT.

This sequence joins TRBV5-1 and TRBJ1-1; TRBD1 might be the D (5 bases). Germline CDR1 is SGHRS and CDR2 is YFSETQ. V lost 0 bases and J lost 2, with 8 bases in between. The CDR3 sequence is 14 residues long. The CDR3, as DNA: TGCGCCAGCAGCTTGGATGGGGCTAACACTGAAGCTTTCTTT. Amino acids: CASSLDGANTEAFF.

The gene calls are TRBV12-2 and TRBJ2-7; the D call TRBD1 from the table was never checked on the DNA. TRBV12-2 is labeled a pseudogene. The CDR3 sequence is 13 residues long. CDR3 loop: CASRQGQGTEQYF. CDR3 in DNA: TGTGCAAGTCGCCAGGGACAGGGGACCGAGCAGTACTTC.

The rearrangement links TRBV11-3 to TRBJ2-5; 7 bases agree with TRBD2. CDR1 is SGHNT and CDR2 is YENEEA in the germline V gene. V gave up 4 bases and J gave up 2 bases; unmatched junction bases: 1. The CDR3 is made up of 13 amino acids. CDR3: CASSYSGQETQYF. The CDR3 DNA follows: TGTGCCAGCAGCTATAGCGGGCAAGAGACCCAGTACTTC.

The CDR3 bases are TGCGCCAGCAGCTTGACAGGGGTGGACGAGCAGTACTTC. The encoded protein is CASSLTGVDEQYF. The V gene is TRBV5-1, the J gene TRBJ2-7, with 7 nucleotides matching TRBD1. The ends lost 1 base at V and 5 bases at J; junction bases unmatched: 3. The CDR3 has 13 residues. The germline V gene encodes CDR1 SGHRS and CDR2 YFSETQ.

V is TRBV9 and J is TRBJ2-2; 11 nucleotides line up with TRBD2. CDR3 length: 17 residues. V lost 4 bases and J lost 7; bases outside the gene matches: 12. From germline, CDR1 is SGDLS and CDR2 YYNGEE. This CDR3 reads CASSTEVAGGPGGELFF. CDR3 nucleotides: TGTGCCAGCAGCACAGAGGTAGCGGGGGGGCCCGGCGGGGAGCTGTTTTTT.

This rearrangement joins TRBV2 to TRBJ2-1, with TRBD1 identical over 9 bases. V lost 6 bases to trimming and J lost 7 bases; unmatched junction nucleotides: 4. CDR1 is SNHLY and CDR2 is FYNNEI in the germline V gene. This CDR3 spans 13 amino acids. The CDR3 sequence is CASRGQGTNEQFF. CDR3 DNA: TGTGCCAGCAGGGGACAGGGTACTAATGAGCAGTTCTTC.